This paragraph covers one T cell receptor (beta chain) sequence. Other DNA sequences within the sample encode an identical CDR3. The data stem from a study of blood T cell repertoires in COVID-19. Across the study: The samples span acute and convalescent COVID-19 from the United States, Italy and Spain. Sample material is recorded as cDNA or gDNA derived from T cells, B-cell-depleted T cells, or PBMCs.

CDR3 length equals 14 residues. The J segment lost 6 bases and the V segment lost 4 bases, leaving 1 base of the junction unmatched. Germline V gene data show CDR1 as KGHSH and CDR2 as LQKENI. Method: immunoSEQ multiplex PCR; TCRdb's copy keeps in-frame clones and lacks some. This sample has about 250,000 clones; about 89% occur once, and the top ten carry 1.5% to 2%. Participant reports of clinical history set cohort assignment. The clonotype comes from a young woman who had recovered from COVID-19. The sample taken for sequencing was PBMCs or T cells enriched from blood (not recorded which). The chain employs TRBV18 and TRBJ1-6; 9 bases align to TRBD1. CDR3 nucleotides: TGTGCCAGCTCACGGACAGGGGTTAATTCACCCCTCCACTTT. It translates to CASSRTGVNSPLHF. Combining the CDR3 with reference TRBV18 and TRBJ1-6 gives the whole variable domain NAGVMQNPRHLVRRRGQEARLRCSPMKGHSHVYWYRQLPEEGLKFMVYLQKENIIDESGMPKERFSAEFPKEGPSILRIQQVVRGDSAAYFCASSRTGVNSPLHFGNGTRLTVT.